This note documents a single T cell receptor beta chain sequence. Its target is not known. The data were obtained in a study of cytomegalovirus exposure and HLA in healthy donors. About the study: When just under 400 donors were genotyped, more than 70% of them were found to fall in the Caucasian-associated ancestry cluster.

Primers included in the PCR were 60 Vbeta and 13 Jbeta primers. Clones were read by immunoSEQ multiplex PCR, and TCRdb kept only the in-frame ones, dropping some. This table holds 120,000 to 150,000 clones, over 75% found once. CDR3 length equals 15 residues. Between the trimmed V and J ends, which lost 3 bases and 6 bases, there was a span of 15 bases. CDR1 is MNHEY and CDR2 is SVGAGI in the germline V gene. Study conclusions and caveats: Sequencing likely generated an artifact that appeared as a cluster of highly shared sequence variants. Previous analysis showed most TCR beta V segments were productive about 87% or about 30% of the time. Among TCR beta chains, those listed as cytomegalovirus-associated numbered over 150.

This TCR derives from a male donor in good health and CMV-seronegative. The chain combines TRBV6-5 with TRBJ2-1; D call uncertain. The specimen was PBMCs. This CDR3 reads CASSYGPSSTNEQFF. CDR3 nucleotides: TGTGCCAGCAGTTATGGGCCAAGCTCCACCAATGAGCAGTTCTTC.